This entry lists 12 T cell receptor beta chains sequenced from one sample in a study of identical twins. TCRdb independently ran MiXCR on the 5' RACE reads; one entry per CDR3 protein. This repertoire shows about 530,000 distinct CDR3 sequences, 15% found once; its top ten account for about 0.4%. These data were also filed under a second study, of yellow fever vaccine responses in identical twins.

Sequences were obtained from CD4+ T cells sorted from blood. All receptors come from a woman between 18 and 29 years old in good health.

The chain has TRBV3-1 and TRBJ2-5; D gene uncertain. The length of the CDR3 is 14 residues. Germline V gives CDR1 LGHDT, CDR2 YNNKEL (reference sequence). V was pared by 1 base and J by 1 base, with 7 bases between. The CDR3 loop reads CASSQAPAQETQYF. In nucleotides, the CDR3 is TGTGCCAGCAGCCAAGCGCCAGCCCAAGAGACCCAGTACTTC.

This clonotype was seen more than once but under ten times. The rearrangement links TRBV3-1 to TRBJ2-5; D not resolved. V dropped 4 bases and J dropped 6 bases, with 15 bases sitting between them. The CDR3 totals 14 residues. Germline V gene data show CDR1 as LGHDT and CDR2 as YNNKEL (reference sequence). CDR3 amino acids: CASSPDRLLKTQYF. CDR3 sequence (DNA): TGTGCCAGCAGCCCGGACCGGCTACTGAAGACCCAGTACTTC.

This clonotype has at least ten counts. This chain uses TRBV12-3 or TRBV12-4 with TRBJ1-5; 8 positions match TRBD1. The CDR3 runs to 14 residues. The J segment lost 5 bases and the V segment lost 5 bases, leaving 5 bases of the junction unmatched. CDR3 residues: CASSRTGLHQPQHF. CDR3 sequence (DNA): TGTGCCAGCAGTAGGACAGGGCTCCATCAGCCCCAGCATTTT.

This rearrangement joins TRBV5-1 to TRBJ2-5; D call uncertain. This CDR3 has 12 residues. V shed 5 bases and J shed 4 bases, with 9 bases lying between them. Germline V gives CDR1 SGHRS, CDR2 YFSETQ. CDR3 sequence: CASSRVAETQYF. The CDR3 region has the DNA TGCGCCAGCAGTCGCGTGGCAGAGACCCAGTACTTC.

The CDR3 DNA sequence: TGTGCCATCAGTCCCAGGACTAGCGGGAGGGCTGGCTCCTACGAGCAGTACTTC. It specifies CAISPRTSGRAGSYEQYF. This sequence joins TRBV3-1 and TRBJ2-7; 15 positions agree with TRBD2. Per the germline V gene, CDR1 is LGHDT and CDR2 is YNNKEL (reference sequence). Unmatched junction bases numbered 13, after V lost 10 bases and J lost 0 bases. The CDR3 extends over 18 amino acids.

This rearrangement joins TRBV6-2 or TRBV6-3 to TRBJ2-3; unclear D gene. Trimming shortened V by 2 bases and J by 0 bases, and 6 bases separated the two germline ends. The CDR3 contains 14 residues. Germline CDR1 is MNHEY and CDR2 is SVGEGT. The CDR3 region is CASSYKGSTDTQYF. CDR3 nucleotide sequence: TGTGCCAGCAGTTACAAGGGTAGCACAGATACGCAGTATTTT.

The rearrangement joins TRBV6-5 to TRBJ2-2; possibly TRBD2 for D (6 bases). V was cut by 0 bases and J by 4 bases, with 9 bases left in between. Germline loops: CDR1 MNHEY, CDR2 SVGAGI. This CDR3 has 15 residues. The CDR3 loop reads CASSYSFGGTGELFF. In DNA form, the CDR3 reads TGTGCCAGCAGTTACTCCTTCGGGGGCACCGGGGAGCTGTTTTTT.

About this clonotype: Given a much more abundant clone one base away, this may be a read error. The CDR3 carries no conserved terminal phenylalanine or tryptophan, so it likely arises from a read error. The CDR3 loop is CASSLGVPYYEQYY. The CDR3, as DNA: TGCGCCAGCAGCTTGGGGGTGCCTTACTACGAGCAGTACTAC. The rearrangement uses TRBV5-1 and TRBJ2-7; D unresolved. The V end was cut by 0 bases, the J end by 3 bases, with 10 bases between. This CDR3 comprises 14 residues. Germline CDR1 and CDR2: SGHRS and YFSETQ.

This clonotype was counted a few times. The chain recombines TRBV12-3 or TRBV12-4 with TRBJ2-1, with D unclear. Trimming left V 4 bases short and J 13 bases short, with 14 bases between. The CDR3 has 12 amino acids. Written as DNA, the CDR3 is TGTGCCAGCAGTTCCCCTGACGGGCGTCAGTTCTTC. This encodes CASSSPDGRQFF.

Only a few counts were recorded for this clonotype. This chain joins TRBV28 and TRBJ2-7, with TRBD2 matching over 9 bases. Germline V lookup: CDR1 MDHEN, CDR2 SYDVKM. CDR3 length: 14 amino acids. Trimming removed 7 bases from V and 5 bases from J; junction bases left unmatched: 9. The CDR3 bases are TGTGCCAGCAAGGTAGCGGGAGTGTCCCACGAGCAGTACTTC. Protein sequence: CASKVAGVSHEQYF. Full variable domain (remainder filled in from reference TRBV28 and TRBJ2-7): DVKVTQSSRYLVKRTGEKVFLECVQDMDHENMFWYRQDPGLGLRLIYFSYDVKMKEKGDIPEGYSVSREKKERFSLILESASTNQTSMYLCASKVAGVSHEQYFGPGTRLTVT.

In its sample, this clonotype was seen a few times. The chain couples TRBV14 to TRBJ2-1; TRBD2 matches 9 bases. CDR3 length: 15 residues. Germline V gene lookup returns CDR1 SGHDN and CDR2 FVKESK. The J segment lost 4 bases and the V segment lost 2 bases, leaving 3 bases of the junction unmatched. The CDR3 nucleotides read TGTGCCAGCAGCCAATGGGCGGGGGGGTACAATGAGCAGTTCTTC. It yields the protein CASSQWAGGYNEQFF.

The rearrangement links TRBV29-1 to TRBJ2-6; D unclear. V was trimmed by 3 bases and J by 2 bases, leaving 8 bases between them. The CDR3 length is 14 residues. Germline loops: CDR1 SQVTM, CDR2 ANQGSEA. CDR3 in DNA: TGCAGCGTTGATAGTGGCACTGGGGCCAACGTCCTGACTTTC. This codes for CSVDSGTGANVLTF.